The 3 T cell receptor beta chains in this list originate from one sample, sequenced in a study of CD8 T cells in ankylosing spondylitis. MiXCR, run by TCRdb on the 5' RACE reads, gives a single entry per CDR3 protein. The data show 200,000 to 250,000 distinct CDR3 sequences, with around 8% seen just once and roughly 4.9% held by the top ten. The sequenced sample was blood, either unsorted or a sorted T cell fraction (not recorded which). These receptors came from a female donor with ankylosing spondylitis or in good health (not recorded which).

The V call is TRBV12-3 or TRBV12-4, the J call TRBJ2-3, with 9 bases lining up with TRBD1. Trimming cost V 5 bases and J 2 bases; bases outside gene matches: 11. The CDR3 loop spans 17 amino acids. The CDR3 nucleotides are TGTGCCAGCAGTCAGAACAGGGGGCCAGGATACACAGATACGCAGTATTTT. Amino acids: CASSQNRGPGYTDTQYF.

This clonotype was found many times. This rearrangement joins TRBV19 to TRBJ2-7; 7 bases line up with TRBD1. This CDR3 region has 15 residues. CDR1 LNHDA and CDR2 SQIVND come from the germline V gene (reference sequence). V shed 6 bases and J 0 bases; nucleotides not matched to a gene: 8. DNA of the CDR3: TGTGCCAGTAGCCCCGGACAGGCCCACTCCTACGAGCAGTACTTC. Encoded protein: CASSPGQAHSYEQYF. Variable domain in full (rest from reference TRBV19 and TRBJ2-7): DGGITQSPKYLFRKEGQNVTLSCEQNLNHDAMYWYRQDPGQGLRLIYYSQIVNDFQKGDIAEGYSVSREKKESFPLTVTSAQKNPTAFYLCASSPGQAHSYEQYFGPGTRLTVT.

A few counts support this clonotype. The V and J genes are TRBV6-5 and TRBJ1-3; TRBD1 is a possible D gene (5 bases). Germline V lookup: CDR1 MNHEY, CDR2 SVGAGI. Deletions cut 2 bases from V and 3 bases from J, with 11 bases between. The CDR3 runs to 15 residues. CDR3: CASSYRMGLGNTIYF. CDR3 nucleotides: TGTGCCAGCAGTTACAGGATGGGACTTGGAAACACCATATATTTT.